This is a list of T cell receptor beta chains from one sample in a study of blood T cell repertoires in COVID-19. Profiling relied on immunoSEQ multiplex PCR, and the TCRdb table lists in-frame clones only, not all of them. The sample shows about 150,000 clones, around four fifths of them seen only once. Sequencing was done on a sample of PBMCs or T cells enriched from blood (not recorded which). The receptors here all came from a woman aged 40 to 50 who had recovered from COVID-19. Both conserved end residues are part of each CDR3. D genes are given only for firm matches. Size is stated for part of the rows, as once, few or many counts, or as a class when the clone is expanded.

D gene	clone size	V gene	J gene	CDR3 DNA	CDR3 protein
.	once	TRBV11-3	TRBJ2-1	TGTGCCAGCAGCTTAGAAGGGGCCTACAATGAGCAGTTCTTC	CASSLEGAYNEQFF
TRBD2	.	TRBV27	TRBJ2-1	TGTGCCAGCACCCCTAGCGGGAGGCGTGAGCAGTTCTTC	CASTPSGRREQFF
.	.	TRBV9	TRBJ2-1	TGTGCCAGCAGCGTAGAGGTTCTAGCGCGGAATGAGCAGTTCTTC	CASSVEVLARNEQFF
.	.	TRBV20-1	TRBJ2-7	TGCAGTGCTAGTTCTGCCGCAGGGTCCTACGAGCAGTACTTC	CSASSAAGSYEQYF
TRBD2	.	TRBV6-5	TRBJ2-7	TGTGCCAGCAGTTCATCCGGGACTAGCGGTTCCGACGAGCAGTACTTC	CASSSSGTSGSDEQYF
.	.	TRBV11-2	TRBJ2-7	TGTGCCAGCAGCTCCAACAGGGAACTTTCCTACGAGCAGTACTTC	CASSSNRELSYEQYF
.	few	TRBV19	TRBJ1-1	TGTGCCAGTAGTATGTCAGGGGATGCTTGGGGAGCTTTCTTT	CASSMSGDAWGAFF
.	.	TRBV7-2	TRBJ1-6	TGTGCCAGCAGCCTCCAGAGGAGTGGGAATTCACCCCTCCACTTT	CASSLQRSGNSPLHF
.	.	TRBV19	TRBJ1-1	TGTGCCAGTAGTACGGACGGGGGAGGGGTGAACACTGAAGCTTTCTTT	CASSTDGGGVNTEAFF
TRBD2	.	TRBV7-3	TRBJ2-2	TGTGCCAGCAGCGGGACTAGCGGGATCAACACCGGGGAGCTGTTTTTT	CASSGTSGINTGELFF
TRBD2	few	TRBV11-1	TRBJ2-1	TGTGCCAGCAGCCTGGGCGGCCAGCGGGGTTACAATGAGCAGTTCTTC	CASSLGGQRGYNEQFF
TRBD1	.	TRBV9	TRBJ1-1	TGTGCCAGCAGCGTGTTTCAGGGGGCGACTGAAGCTTTCTTT	CASSVFQGATEAFF
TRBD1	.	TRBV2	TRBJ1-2	TGTGCCAGCAGCAAGGACAGGGAAACTAACTATGGCTACACCTTC	CASSKDRETNYGYTF
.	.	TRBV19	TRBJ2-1	TGTGCCAGTAGTATAGCGACAGCTAATGAGCAGTTCTTC	CASSIATANEQFF
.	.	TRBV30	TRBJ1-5	TGTGCCTGGAGTGTAGGTAGCTACAATCAGCCCCAGCATTTT	CAWSVGSYNQPQHF
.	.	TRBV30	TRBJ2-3	TGTGCCTGGAGTGTAGGGCAGGGGTCCTCCTTACAAGATACGCAGTATTTT	CAWSVGQGSSLQDTQYF
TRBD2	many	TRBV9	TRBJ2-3	TGTGCCAGCAGCGTAACCGGAGCCGCGGGAGGCACAGATACGCAGTATTTT	CASSVTGAAGGTDTQYF
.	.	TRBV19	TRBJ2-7	TGTGCCAGTAGTAAAACAGGGTTGGGCTACGAGCAGTACTTC	CASSKTGLGYEQYF
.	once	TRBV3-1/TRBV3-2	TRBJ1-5	TGTGCCAGCAGCCGCGGGGACGGATACAATCAGCCCCAGCATTTT	CASSRGDGYNQPQHF
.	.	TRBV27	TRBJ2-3	TGTGCCAGCAGTCCCCCCTACCCTAGCACAGATACGCAGTATTTT	CASSPPYPSTDTQYF
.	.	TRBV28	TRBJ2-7	TGTGCCAGCAGCAGTGGACAGTCCTACGAGCAGTACTTC	CASSSGQSYEQYF
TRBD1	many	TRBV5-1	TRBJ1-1	TGCGCCAGCAGCTTGGGACAGGGGGCCACTGAAGCTTTCTTT	CASSLGQGATEAFF
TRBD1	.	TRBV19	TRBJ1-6	TGTGCCAGTAGTACGGGACAGGAAAATTCACCCCTCCACTTT	CASSTGQENSPLHF
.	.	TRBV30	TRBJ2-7	TGTGCCTGGAGTACCGGGACATCGAAATACGAGCAGTACTTC	CAWSTGTSKYEQYF
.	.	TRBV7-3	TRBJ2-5	TGTGCCAGCAGCCCCGACGGGGAGACCCAGTACTTC	CASSPDGETQYF